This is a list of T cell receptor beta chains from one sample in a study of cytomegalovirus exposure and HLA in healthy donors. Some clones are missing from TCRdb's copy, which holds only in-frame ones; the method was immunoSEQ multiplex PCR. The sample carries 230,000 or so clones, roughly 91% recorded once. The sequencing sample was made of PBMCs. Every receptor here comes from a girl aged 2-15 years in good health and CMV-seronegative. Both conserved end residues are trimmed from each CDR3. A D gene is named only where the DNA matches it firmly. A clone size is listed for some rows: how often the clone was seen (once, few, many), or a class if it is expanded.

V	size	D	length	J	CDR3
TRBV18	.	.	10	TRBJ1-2	ASSPSGGGYT
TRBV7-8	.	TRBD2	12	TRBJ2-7	ASTLSGSSYEQY
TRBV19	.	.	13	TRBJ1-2	ASTENGRRDYGYT
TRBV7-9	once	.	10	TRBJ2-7	ASSLDGVEQY
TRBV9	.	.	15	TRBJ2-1	ASSYHQRQSSYNEQF
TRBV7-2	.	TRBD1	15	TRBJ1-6	ASSPDRMLGRGSPLH
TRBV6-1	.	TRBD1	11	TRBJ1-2	ASSEEGAYGYT
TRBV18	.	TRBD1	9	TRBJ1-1	ASSPGQGAF
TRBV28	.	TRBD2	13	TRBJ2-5	ASTRSGGLQETQY
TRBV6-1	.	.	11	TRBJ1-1	ASSETGPTEAF
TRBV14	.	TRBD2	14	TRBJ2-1	ASSQDAGGSPYEQF
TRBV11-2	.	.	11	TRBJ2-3	ASSFGELGTQY
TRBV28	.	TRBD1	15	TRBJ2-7	ASSLDRGSTSSYEQY
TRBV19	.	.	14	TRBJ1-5	ASSWQGPMENQPQH
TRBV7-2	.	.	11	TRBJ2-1	ASSLVAYNEQF
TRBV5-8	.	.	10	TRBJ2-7	ASSFMGADQY
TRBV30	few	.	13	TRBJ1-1	ALEVWQGKNTEAF
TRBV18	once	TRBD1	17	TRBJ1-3	ASSPRDRGPSSSGNTIY
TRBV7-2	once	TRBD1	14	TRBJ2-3	ASSFPGQGYTDTQY
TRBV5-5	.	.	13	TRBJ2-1	ASSSGSPVYNEQF
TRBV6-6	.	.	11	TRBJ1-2	ASTGGANYGYT
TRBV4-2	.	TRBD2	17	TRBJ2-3	ASSQVLGLAGTGADTQY
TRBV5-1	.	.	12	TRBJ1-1	ASNSRDTNTEAF
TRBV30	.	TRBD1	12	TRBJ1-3	AWSEDRRRQTIY
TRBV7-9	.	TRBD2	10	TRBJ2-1	ASSSERERGF
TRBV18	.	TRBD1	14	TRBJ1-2	ASSPLPGQGGYGYT
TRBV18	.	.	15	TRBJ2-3	ASSPPVRLTSTDTQY
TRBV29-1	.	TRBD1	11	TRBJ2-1	SVEGRGRDEQF
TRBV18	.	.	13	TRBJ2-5	ASSPPTTREETQY
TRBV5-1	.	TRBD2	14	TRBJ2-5	ASSLAGLAGEETQY
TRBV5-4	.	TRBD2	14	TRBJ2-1	ASSSMFLTSGNEQF
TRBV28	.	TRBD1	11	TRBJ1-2	ASGQGAANRYT
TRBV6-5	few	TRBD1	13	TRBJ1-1	ASSYGPGTGTEAF
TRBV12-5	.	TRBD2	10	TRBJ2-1	ASGWAGDEQF
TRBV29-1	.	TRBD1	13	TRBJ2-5	SVEPTGAPGETQY
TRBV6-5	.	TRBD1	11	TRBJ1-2	ASRRTGVSGYT
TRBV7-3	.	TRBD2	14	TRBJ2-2	ASSQTSGAYTGELF
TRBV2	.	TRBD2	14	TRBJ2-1	ASIGGGTSGVNEQF
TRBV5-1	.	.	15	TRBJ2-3	ASSLVGVATSTDTQY
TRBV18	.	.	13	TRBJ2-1	ASSPPAGGYNEQF
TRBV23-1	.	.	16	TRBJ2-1	ASSQRGQRARRSSEQF
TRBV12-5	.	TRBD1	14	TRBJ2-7	ASGPGGGQGRYEQY
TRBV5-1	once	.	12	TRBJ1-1	ASSLDTGNTEAF
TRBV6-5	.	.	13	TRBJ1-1	ASSSARGVNTEAF
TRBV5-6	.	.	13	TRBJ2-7	ASSFLRQGGYEQY
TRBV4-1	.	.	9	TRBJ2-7	ASSLGEEQY
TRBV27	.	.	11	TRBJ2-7	ASSPGGNSEQY
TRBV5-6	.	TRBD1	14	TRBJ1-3	ASSLSTGAKGNTIY
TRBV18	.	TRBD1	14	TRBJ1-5	ASSPPGTVSNQPQH
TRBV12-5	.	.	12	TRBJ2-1	ASGLVPGYNEQF
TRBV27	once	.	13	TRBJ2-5	ASSFFGGQEETQY